This note documents a single TCR beta chain sequence. An end of the junction differs from the germline gene, which may be a read error. These data come from a study of blood T cells in healthy people across ages. Through a sample-barcoded 5' primer and a J-beta primer mix, a second PCR was run for roughly 6 to 11 cycles. Each CDR3 protein is one row after TCRdb ran MiXCR on the 5' RACE reads. The sample lists 1.8 million or so distinct CDR3 sequences; roughly 43% were seen once. The CDR3 loop spans 12 amino acids. Germline V gives CDR1 SGHRS, CDR2 YFSETQ. PBMCs were isolated at a quantity of at least 6 million per sample.

The TCR sequence derives from a human donor in good health. Material: blood. The V gene is TRBV5-1, the J gene TRBJ2-7; no clear D gene. This CDR3 is CASSLVPYKQYF. The CDR3 DNA is TGCGCCAGCAGCTTGGTCCCCTACAAGCAGTACTTC.